This passage covers 4 T cell receptor beta chains from one sample sequenced in a study of blood T cell repertoires in COVID-19. The protocol was immunoSEQ multiplex PCR, while the TCRdb copy is restricted to in-frame clones and leaves out a portion. Of approximately 66,000 clones listed, around 92% are singletons. Sample: peripheral blood. Every receptor here comes from a man in his sixties with acute or convalescent COVID-19.

This chain uses TRBV7-8 with TRBJ2-7; the match to TRBD1 covers 8 bases. J was trimmed by 0 bases and V by 4 bases; bases with no gene match: 8. This CDR3 is 16 amino acids long. Germline CDR1 is SGHVS and CDR2 is FQNEAQ. The CDR3 sequence: CASSSVGDRSSYEQYF. The CDR3 coding sequence is TGTGCCAGCAGCTCGGTGGGGGACAGGAGCTCCTACGAGCAGTACTTC.

This sequence joins TRBV9 and TRBJ2-4, with TRBD2 matching 7 bases. Germline V CDR1 and CDR2: SGDLS, YYNGEE. The CDR3 is made up of 14 amino acids. J gave up 8 bases and V 4 bases, and 9 bases lay outside the gene matches. In nucleotides, the CDR3 is TGTGCCAGCAGCCAGCGGGGAGGGGTAGACATTCAGTACTTC. Its protein product is CASSQRGGVDIQYF.

The rearrangement uses TRBV5-1 and TRBJ1-4; D is unresolved. The germline V gene encodes CDR1 SGHRS and CDR2 YFSETQ. This CDR3 contains 13 residues. V was cut by 6 bases and J by 8 bases, with 14 bases left in between. CDR3 DNA: TGCGCCAGCAACGAGGGAACGGGAGAAAAACTGTTTTTT. This translates into CASNEGTGEKLFF.

A remark on this clone: An end of the junction differs from the germline gene, which may be a read error. The rearrangement joins TRBV13 to TRBJ1-3; D uncertain. The CDR3 extends over 14 amino acids. Germline CDR1 PRHDT, CDR2 FYEKMQ (reference sequence). The chain's CDR3 is CASSLGAEENTIYF. Here the CDR3 DNA reads TGTGCCAGCAGCCTAGGAGCCGAAGAAAACACCATATATTTT. Together with reference TRBV13 and TRBJ1-3, the CDR3 gives the full variable domain: AAGVIQSPRHLIKEKRETATLKCYPIPRHDTVYWYQQGPGQDPQFLISFYEKMQSDKGSIPDRFSAQQFSDYHSELNMSSLELGDSALYFCASSLGAEENTIYFGEGSWLTVV.